The 6 T cell receptor beta chains below all came from one sample that was sequenced in a study of OX40 agonist ivuxolimab in advanced cancers. TCRdb keeps only in-frame clones here, not all; method: immunoSEQ multiplex PCR. The data hold roughly 120,000 clones, with less than 95% observed a single time. The sample here was CD4+ or CD8+ T cells sorted from blood, taken in a trial of the OX40 agonist ivuxolimab. The receptors here all came from an adult with an advanced solid tumor such as melanoma, head and neck, liver or kidney cancer.

The chain combines TRBV6-5 with TRBJ1-6, with TRBD1 as a possible D gene (6 bases). CDR3 length equals 14 residues. CDR1 is MNHEY, CDR2 SVGAGI, per germline. V was pared by 6 bases and J by 9 bases, with 15 bases between. CDR3 region: CASSLGAGTSPLHF. Here the CDR3 DNA reads TGTGCCAGCAGCTTGGGGGCGGGAACTTCACCCCTCCACTTT.

This chain joins TRBV5-1 and TRBJ2-6; D may be TRBD1 (7 bases). The CDR3 is made up of 17 amino acids. V gave up 0 bases and J gave up 2 bases, with 12 bases separating them. Germline loops: CDR1 SGHRS, CDR2 YFSETQ. As DNA, the CDR3 is TGCGCCAGCAGCTTGGCTCAGGGGGAGGCTGGGGCCAACGTCCTGACTTTC. Its protein product is CASSLAQGEAGANVLTF. Looking up the rest from reference TRBV5-1 and TRBJ2-6 gives the full variable domain: KAGVTQTPRYLIKTRGQQVTLSCSPISGHRSVSWYQQTPGQGLQFLFEYFSETQRNKGNFPGRFSGRQFSNSRSEMNVSTLELGDSALYLCASSLAQGEAGANVLTFGAGSRLTVL.

This chain links TRBV9 with TRBJ2-7; D gene unclear. Per the germline V gene, CDR1 is SGDLS and CDR2 is YYNGEE. The CDR3 has 16 amino acids. Trimming shortened V by 3 bases and J by 4 bases, and 20 bases separated the two germline ends. CDR3 sequence: CASSAGGGSSRYEQYF. The CDR3 DNA reads as TGTGCCAGCAGCGCGGGTGGTGGCAGTAGTAGGTACGAGCAGTACTTC.

The rearrangement joins TRBV28 to TRBJ1-2, with D unclear. Deletions cut 6 bases from V and 4 bases from J, with 15 bases between. Germline CDR1 MDHEN, CDR2 SYDVKM. The CDR3 covers 14 residues. CDR3 nucleotide sequence: TGTGCCAGCAGAACGCGGACTACGGGCTATGGCTACACCTTC. Translation: CASRTRTTGYGYTF.

V is TRBV2 and J is TRBJ2-1; TRBD2 matches 7 bases. CDR3 length equals 12 residues. The V segment lost 5 bases and the J segment 14 bases; nucleotides outside the gene matches: 9. The V gene's germline CDR1 is SNHLY and CDR2 FYNNEI. As DNA, the CDR3 is TGTGCCAGCAGTCCCAACCGGGACTACGAGTTCTTC. This codes for CASSPNRDYEFF.

The chain links TRBV19 to TRBJ1-5; D is uncertain. Trimming shortened V by 3 bases and J by 4 bases, and 10 bases separated the two germline ends. CDR1 LNHDA and CDR2 SQIVND come from the germline V gene (reference sequence). The CDR3 covers 14 residues. CDR3 sequence: CASSMIGRNQPQHF. CDR3 DNA: TGTGCCAGTAGTATGATTGGACGTAATCAGCCCCAGCATTTT.